Described below is a single TCR beta chain sequence and its context. No antigen is known for it. The J segment lost 4 bases and the V segment lost 4 bases, leaving 11 bases of the junction unmatched. The CDR3 sequence is 15 residues long. Germline V gives CDR1 SGHDT, CDR2 YYEEEE. These data are taken from a study of cytomegalovirus exposure and HLA in healthy donors. PCR amplification relied on 60 Vbeta primers (plus 13 Jbeta primers). Sequenced by immunoSEQ multiplex PCR; TCRdb stores in-frame clones only, minus some. The sample has some 150,000 clones; around 80% are singletons. Study-level points and caveats: Several of the most significant clusters were apparently associated with common viral pathogens in a later analysis. Per a later analysis, HLA-associated TCR beta chains showed more clonal expansion than other, equally common TCR beta chains. After further analysis at a later stage, roughly 15,000 TCR beta sequences were associated with HLA alleles at 0.05 false discovery rate.

Sequencing was performed on PBMCs. The sequence was collected from a man aged 35 to 55 in good health and CMV-seronegative. The chain combines TRBV5-6 with TRBJ2-7; 7 bases align to TRBD1. CDR3 nucleotide sequence: TGTGCCAGCAGCCCGGGACAGACCCGTGGATACGAGCAGTACTTC. Protein: CASSPGQTRGYEQYF. Based on the CDR3 plus reference TRBV5-6 and TRBJ2-7, the full variable domain is DAGVTQSPTHLIKTRGQQVTLRCSPKSGHDTVSWYQQALGQGPQFIFQYYEEEERQRGNFPDRFSGHQFPNYSSELNVNALLLGDSALYLCASSPGQTRGYEQYFGPGTRLTVT.